These T cell receptor beta chains were read from a single sample in a study of cytomegalovirus exposure and HLA in healthy donors. Libraries were prepared by immunoSEQ multiplex PCR; TCRdb keeps only in-frame clonotypes and omits some of them. The sample features 41,000 or so clones, with about 6.3% in its top ten. Input material: PBMCs. These receptors originate from a man aged 25-40 years in good health and CMV-seronegative. CDR3s include the opening cysteine and the closing phenylalanine or tryptophan. A D gene is named only where the DNA matches it firmly. Size is omitted from some rows. Given values are once, few, many or a class for expanded clones.

len	abundance	j_gene	v_gene	d_gene	CDR3aa	CDR3nt
15	.	TRBJ1-2	TRBV4-2	.	CASSQEPRTNYGYTF	TGTGCCAGCAGCCAAGAACCCAGGACAAACTATGGCTACACCTTC
18	.	TRBJ2-7	TRBV9	TRBD2	CASSVAPLIAGGFREQYF	TGTGCCAGCAGCGTAGCCCCGCTTATAGCGGGAGGGTTTCGCGAGCAGTACTTC
15	.	TRBJ2-7	TRBV5-1	TRBD1	CASSFLQGVTYEQYF	TGCGCCAGCAGCTTCTTACAGGGGGTAACCTACGAGCAGTACTTC
12	.	TRBJ1-1	TRBV5-6	TRBD1	CASRLGQGEAFF	TGTGCCAGCAGACTAGGACAGGGGGAAGCTTTCTTT
13	.	TRBJ1-1	TRBV5-1	TRBD1	CASSLDNPGGAFF	TGCGCCAGCAGCTTGGATAACCCAGGGGGTGCTTTCTTT
13	medium-sized	TRBJ1-1	TRBV10-2	.	CASSDGDMTEAFF	TGCGCCAGCAGTGACGGGGATATGACTGAAGCTTTCTTT
17	.	TRBJ2-3	TRBV4-2	.	CASNTRFEGGGPDTQYF	TGTGCCAGCAACACCAGATTTGAGGGGGGGGGCCCAGATACGCAGTATTTT
11	.	TRBJ1-1	TRBV30	.	CAWSSQVEAFF	TGTGCCTGGAGTTCTCAGGTTGAAGCTTTCTTT
16	.	TRBJ1-1	TRBV27	.	CASSPGAGWGNTEAFF	TGTGCCAGCAGCCCAGGGGCAGGGTGGGGGAACACTGAAGCTTTCTTT
15	.	TRBJ2-5	TRBV27	.	CASSLSERVKETQYF	TGTGCCAGCAGTTTATCGGAGAGGGTGAAAGAGACCCAGTACTTC
15	.	TRBJ2-1	TRBV19	TRBD2	CASSTGLAGATGQFF	TGTGCCAGTAGCACGGGACTAGCGGGTGCGACAGGGCAGTTCTTC
15	.	TRBJ2-1	TRBV6-1	TRBD2	CASISGRAPYNEQFF	TGTGCCAGTATTAGCGGGAGGGCCCCTTACAATGAGCAGTTCTTC
14	.	TRBJ2-7	TRBV10-3	TRBD1	CAISRDRPSYEQYF	TGTGCCATCAGCCGGGACAGGCCCTCCTACGAGCAGTACTTC
17	.	TRBJ2-1	TRBV9	TRBD2	CASSFSGTSASYNEQFF	TGTGCCAGCAGCTTTTCCGGGACTAGCGCCTCCTACAATGAGCAGTTCTTC
14	.	TRBJ2-5	TRBV5-4	TRBD1	CASSEGQPQETQYF	TGTGCCAGCAGCGAGGGACAGCCACAAGAGACCCAGTACTTC
16	.	TRBJ2-3	TRBV19	TRBD2	CASSPRTSGTTDTQYF	TGTGCCAGTAGTCCGAGGACTAGCGGGACCACAGATACGCAGTATTTT
14	.	TRBJ1-6	TRBV15	.	CATSRDRALSPLHF	TGTGCCACCAGCAGAGACAGGGCCCTTTCACCCCTCCACTTT
15	.	TRBJ1-1	TRBV19	.	CASSIDLWGDTEAFF	TGTGCCAGTAGTATAGATTTATGGGGGGATACTGAAGCTTTCTTT
15	.	TRBJ2-6	TRBV7-2	.	CASSLQVSGANVLTF	TGTGCCAGCAGCCTACAGGTCTCTGGGGCCAACGTCCTGACTTTC
14	.	TRBJ1-1	TRBV5-4	.	CASSPGPQGTEAFF	TGTGCCAGCAGCCCCGGACCACAGGGTACTGAAGCTTTCTTT
15	.	TRBJ2-1	TRBV5-4	TRBD2	CASSMLAGGYNEQFF	TGTGCCAGCAGCATGCTAGCGGGAGGGTACAATGAGCAGTTCTTC
15	.	TRBJ2-7	TRBV6-1	.	CASSEGGFSAYEQYF	TGTGCCAGCAGTGAGGGGGGTTTTAGCGCCTACGAGCAGTACTTC
13	.	TRBJ1-2	TRBV7-2	.	CASSLAPKDGYTF	TGTGCCAGCAGCTTAGCACCTAAAGATGGCTACACCTTC
15	.	TRBJ1-6	TRBV27	TRBD1	CASSLSRTGTSPLHF	TGTGCCAGCAGTTTATCACGGACAGGGACTTCACCCCTCCACTTT
18	.	TRBJ2-1	TRBV9	TRBD2	CASSAPETSKNSYNEQFF	TGTGCCAGCAGCGCACCGGAGACTAGCAAAAACTCCTACAATGAGCAGTTCTTC
13	.	TRBJ1-1	TRBV10-3	TRBD1	CATLQGVDTEAFF	TGTGCCACCCTCCAGGGGGTCGACACTGAAGCTTTCTTT
14	.	TRBJ1-4	TRBV5-1	.	CASSSSPTNEKLFF	TGCGCCAGCAGCTCCAGTCCAACTAATGAAAAACTGTTTTTT
13	.	TRBJ1-1	TRBV4-3	.	CASRRTRATEAFF	TGCGCCAGCAGAAGGACAAGGGCCACTGAAGCTTTCTTT